This record concerns one T cell receptor (beta chain) sequence. The sample comes from a study of ipilimumab plus nivolumab after autologous stem cell transplantation. Assay used: immunoSEQ multiplex PCR; TCRdb lists only in-frame clones, some missing. In the table there are over 75,000 clones, 83% of which are singletons. V shed 3 bases and J 2 bases; nucleotides not matched to a gene: 6. Germline V gene sequence: CDR1 SGDLS, CDR2 YYNGEE. The CDR3 is made up of 15 amino acids. Patients got 3 mg/kg IV nivolumab weeks 1, 4, 7, 10, then biweekly through week 26. Here the sequenced sample was PBMCs, taken in a trial of ipilimumab plus nivolumab as post-transplant consolidation. The chain joins TRBV9 to TRBJ1-1, with TRBD1 matching 8 bases. This receptor was taken from a male donor with diffuse large B-cell lymphoma. The CDR3 protein is CASSDLRGQNTEAFF. The CDR3 nucleotides are TGTGCCAGCAGCGACCTCAGGGGGCAAAACACTGAAGCTTTCTTT.